This T cell receptor beta chain was recovered during a study of CD8+CD57+ T cells in acquired aplastic anemia. About the research overall: DNA recovered from sorted CD4+ and CD8+ cells had a mean of about 3 ug.

Patients who underwent sequencing had shown CD8+CD57+ cell expansion by flow cytometry. Blood was sampled before the patients had received any therapy. Using genomic DNA as the template, TCR beta VDJ and CDR3 profiling was carried out. TCRdb reanalysed the reads using MiXCR and keeps one entry per CDR3 protein. The repertoire holds about 180,000 distinct CDR3 sequences, with roughly 65% as singletons. Study-wide results and caveats: Patients versus controls showed no significant CD8+ Simpson's diversity difference. Both patients and controls carried the same twenty-nine CD8+ CDR3 sequences.

The germline gives CDR1 SGHVS, CDR2 FQNEAQ. V lost 5 bases to trimming and J lost 3 bases, with 19 bases between them. The CDR3 loop spans 16 amino acids. As for this clonotype: Its antigen is unidentified.

The chain couples TRBV7-8 to TRBJ1-1; D call uncertain. The sample consisted of sorted CD4+, CD8+, or CD8+CD57+ T cells (not recorded which) from PBMCs. The clonotype was recovered from a human donor with aplastic anemia. This chain's CDR3 is CASSPGQEGYYTEAFF. The CDR3 nucleotides are TGTGCCAGCAGCCCAGGTCAGGAGGGATATTACACTGAAGCTTTCTTT. The full variable domain, its missing parts supplied by reference TRBV7-8 and TRBJ1-1, is GAGVSQSPRYKVAKRGQDVALRCDPISGHVSLFWYQQALGQGPEFLTYFQNEAQLDKSGLPSDRFFAERPEGSVSTLKIQRTQQEDSAVYLCASSPGQEGYYTEAFFGQGTRLTVV.